Shown below are 19 T cell receptor beta chains from a single sample sequenced in a study of blood T cell repertoires in COVID-19. This table comes from immunoSEQ multiplex PCR, and its TCRdb copy is limited to in-frame clones, with some not included. The sample has about 130,000 clones; approximately 74% are singletons. The sequenced material came from peripheral blood. The receptors stem from an older man with COVID-19, enrolled during active disease.

V gene TRBV5-6 combines with J gene TRBJ2-3, with 14 nucleotides matching TRBD2. J was trimmed by 3 bases and V by 3 bases; bases with no gene match: 3. The germline CDR1 and CDR2 sequences are SGHDT and YYEEEE. The CDR3 has 16 amino acids. In DNA, the CDR3 is TGTGCCAGCAGCTCGGGACTAGCGGGGGAAACAGATACGCAGTATTTT. It codes for CASSSGLAGETDTQYF.

This clone came up once. The chain is built from TRBV18 and TRBJ2-7; the match to TRBD1 covers 8 bases. The V gene end was trimmed by 4 bases and the J gene end by 4 bases; junction bases not matched to a gene: 3. Germline lookup yields CDR1 KGHSH and CDR2 LQKENI. The CDR3 sequence is 13 residues long. The CDR3 DNA is TGTGCCAGCTCACTGGGACAGGATTACGAGCAGTACTTC. Protein sequence: CASSLGQDYEQYF.

The V gene is TRBV2, the J gene TRBJ2-7, with a tentative D call TRBD1 (5 bases). The germline V gene encodes CDR1 SNHLY and CDR2 FYNNEI. This CDR3 has 15 amino acids. Trimming took 9 bases from V and 2 from J, leaving 20 bases between them. CDR3 DNA: TGTGCCAGGGCCAAATCACAGGATTCACCCTACGAGCAGTACTTC. Its translation: CARAKSQDSPYEQYF.

The CDR3 region has the DNA TGTGCCAGCACCCCCAATCACTGGACATATGGCTACACCTTC. Protein sequence: CASTPNHWTYGYTF. This sequence joins TRBV6-5 and TRBJ1-2, with D tentatively TRBD1 (5 bases). Germline assignment: CDR1 MNHEY and CDR2 SVGAGI. V lost 7 bases to trimming and J lost 5 bases, with 17 bases between them. CDR3 length: 14 residues.

The V and J genes are TRBV11-1 and TRBJ2-7; no clear D gene. V lost 1 base to trimming and J lost 5 bases, with 15 bases between them. CDR1 and CDR2 from the germline V gene are SGHAT and FQDESV (reference sequence). The CDR3 is made up of 15 amino acids. CDR3 in DNA: TGTGCCAGCAGCTTAGACTACCCCAGTTCCCACGAGCAGTACTTC. This codes for CASSLDYPSSHEQYF. The variable domain in full, completed from reference TRBV11-1 and TRBJ2-7, reads EAEVAQSPRYKITEKSQAVAFWCDPISGHATLYWYRQILGQGPELLVQFQDESVVDDSQLPKDRFSAERLKGVDSTLKIQPAELGDSAMYLCASSLDYPSSHEQYFGPGTRLTVT.

The chain employs TRBV28 and TRBJ2-1, with 10 bases matching TRBD1. J lost 6 bases, V lost 4 bases, and 3 bases had no gene match. The CDR3 runs to 14 residues. Germline loops: CDR1 MDHEN, CDR2 SYDVKM. CDR3 residues: CASSSGQGTNEQFF. In DNA form, the CDR3 reads TGTGCCAGCAGTTCGGGACAGGGGACCAATGAGCAGTTCTTC.

This chain joins TRBV27 and TRBJ1-5; the match to TRBD1 covers 7 bases. The V and J ends lost 3 bases and 3 bases, in that order; junction bases with no gene match: 2. The germline gives CDR1 MNHEY, CDR2 SMNVEV (reference sequence). The CDR3 is made up of 14 amino acids. CDR3 in DNA: TGTGCCAGCAGTTTTACAGGGGCCAATCAGCCCCAGCATTTT. It is translated as CASSFTGANQPQHF.

The gene calls are TRBV4-1 and TRBJ2-2; unclear D gene. The CDR3 length is 19 residues. The germline V gene encodes CDR1 MGHRA and CDR2 YSYEKL. V was pared by 3 bases and J by 6 bases, with 26 bases between. CDR3 nucleotides: TGCGCCAGCAGCCAGGCCCGTCTAAGTAGGTGGAGTACCGCCGGGGAGCTGTTTTTT. This sequence encodes CASSQARLSRWSTAGELFF.

Here the CDR3 DNA reads TGTGCCAGCTCACCACGGACTAGCGGAGAGGGTATTGAGCAGTTCTTC. Translation gives CASSPRTSGEGIEQFF. The rearrangement joins TRBV18 to TRBJ2-1, with 10 bases fitting TRBD2. The germline V gene has CDR1 KGHSH and CDR2 LQKENI. This CDR3 is 16 amino acids long. The junction had 9 bases not matched to a gene; V was cut back by 1 base and J by 9 bases.

The chain has TRBV7-9 and TRBJ2-2; TRBD2 might be the D (6 bases). This CDR3 is built from 16 residues. CDR1 SEHNR and CDR2 FQNEAQ come from the germline V gene (reference sequence). V dropped 2 bases and J dropped 5 bases, with 15 bases sitting between them. Written as DNA, the CDR3 is TGTGCCAGCAGCTTACCCGGGAGTGGAGGGACCGGGGAGCTGTTTTTT. Amino acids: CASSLPGSGGTGELFF.

This chain uses TRBV19 with TRBJ2-3, with a possible D match to TRBD2 (5 bases). CDR1 LNHDA and CDR2 SQIVND come from the germline V gene (reference sequence). V lost 10 bases, J lost 1 base, and 12 bases lay in between. The CDR3 spans 13 residues. Here the CDR3 DNA reads TGTGCCAACGCACCGGGATGCACAGATACGCAGTATTTT. Its protein product is CANAPGCTDTQYF.

This rearrangement joins TRBV27 to TRBJ2-1; the match to TRBD2 covers 8 bases. The CDR3 sequence is 13 residues long. V dropped 5 bases and J dropped 6; count of bases not matched to a gene: 3. CDR1 and CDR2 from the germline V gene are MNHEY and SMNVEV (reference sequence). CDR3 in amino acids: CASSSGRRNEQFF. Here the CDR3 DNA reads TGTGCCAGCAGTAGCGGGAGACGCAATGAGCAGTTCTTC.

The rearrangement uses TRBV4-3 and TRBJ2-2; 13 bases fit TRBD2. This CDR3 has 21 amino acids. V dropped 0 bases and J dropped 4; count of bases not matched to a gene: 14. The V gene's germline CDR1 is LGHNA and CDR2 YSLEER. The chain's CDR3 is CASSQDSPSLAGGRSTGELFF. Written as DNA, the CDR3 is TGCGCCAGCAGCCAAGATTCCCCCTCACTAGCGGGAGGGAGGTCCACCGGGGAGCTGTTTTTT.

This clone appeared a single time. Other nucleotide sequences from this sample produce the same CDR3. The rearrangement links TRBV5-1 to TRBJ2-7; D may be TRBD2 (5 bases). Germline CDR1 and CDR2: SGHRS and YFSETQ. This CDR3 region has 15 residues. V lost 0 bases, J lost 3 bases, and 13 bases lay in between. CDR3 nucleotide sequence: TGCGCCAGCAGCTTGGGAACTAGTGGGATCTACGAGCAGTACTTC. Residues: CASSLGTSGIYEQYF. Looking up the rest from reference TRBV5-1 and TRBJ2-7 gives the full variable domain: KAGVTQTPRYLIKTRGQQVTLSCSPISGHRSVSWYQQTPGQGLQFLFEYFSETQRNKGNFPGRFSGRQFSNSRSEMNVSTLELGDSALYLCASSLGTSGIYEQYFGPGTRLTVT.

The rearrangement links TRBV18 to TRBJ2-7, with D tentatively TRBD2 (6 bases). The CDR3 loop spans 16 amino acids. The V end was cut by 0 bases, the J end by 3 bases, with 15 bases between. Looked up from germline, CDR1 is KGHSH and CDR2 is LQKENI. DNA of the CDR3: TGTGCCAGCTCACCACCGCCGGGAGAAGGAGTCTACGAGCAGTACTTC. As protein: CASSPPPGEGVYEQYF.

CDR3 DNA sequence: TGTGCCAGTAGTATAGATCGTGGGGCATTGGATGAGCAGTTCTTC. This encodes CASSIDRGALDEQFF. The V call is TRBV19, the J call TRBJ2-1; D possibly corresponds to TRBD1 (5 bases). The CDR3 totals 15 residues. The V gene lost 0 bases and the J gene lost 8 bases, with 14 bases spanning the gap. The V gene's germline CDR1 is LNHDA and CDR2 SQIVND (reference sequence).

The chain employs TRBV6-6 and TRBJ2-7; D is ambiguous. Per the germline V gene, CDR1 is MNHNY and CDR2 is SVGAGI (reference sequence). The V end lost 0 bases, the J end lost 5 bases, and 8 bases lay between the germline ends. CDR3 length equals 13 residues. Here the CDR3 DNA reads TGTGCCAGCAGTTACTCGGTCCAGAACGAGCAGTACTTC. Its protein is CASSYSVQNEQYF.

This clone has a count of ten or more. This specimen includes other DNA sequences encoding the same CDR3. This chain uses TRBV7-9 with TRBJ1-1; a weak D match, TRBD1 (5 bases). CDR3 size: 13 residues. From germline, CDR1 is SEHNR and CDR2 FQNEAQ (reference sequence). The ends were cut back, 2 bases at V and 2 bases at J, with 6 bases in the middle. CDR3 DNA sequence: TGTGCCAGCAGCTTACAGGGTAACACTGAAGCTTTCTTT. Translated, it gives CASSLQGNTEAFF.

This rearrangement joins TRBV5-1 to TRBJ2-2; D is unclear. Trimming stripped 5 bases from V and 0 bases from J, with 5 bases between. Germline CDR1 is SGHRS and CDR2 is YFSETQ. This CDR3 contains 13 residues. The chain's CDR3 is CASRSANTGELFF. The CDR3, as DNA: TGCGCCAGCAGGTCGGCGAACACCGGGGAGCTGTTTTTT.